This T cell receptor (beta chain) was observed in a study of response to subunit inactivated influenza vaccine (dated by TCRdb to about 2018). Regarding the complete study: Deep quantitative T cell receptor repertoire profiling was used in the study to track responses to a trivalent subunit inactivated influenza vaccine.

In this sample, this clonotype turned up a few times. What antigen it recognizes has not been identified. No clone much larger than this one lies a single base away; base qualities are absent. The germline V gene gives CDR1 as MGHRA and CDR2 as YSYEKL. The CDR3 runs 13 residues from the cysteine to the phenylalanine. This entry keeps only the CDR3 DNA: 39 bases, framed from base 1. Relative to germline, V is missing 3 bases and J is missing 5 bases, with 3 bases of the junction outside any gene match. Results and caveats for the whole study, not just this receptor: The authors proposed that each seasonal influenza vaccination may bring in only a limited number of new T cells.

Receptor libraries were prepared by RT-PCR. Sequencer: Illumina HiSeq 2500. The raw public reads went through TCRdb reprocessing: fastp at Q25, MiXCR clone calling, in-frame beta chains kept. Records with the same CDR3 protein are collapsed into one entry carrying the most frequent genes and DNA. The sample table holds approximately 570,000 distinct CDR3 sequences, of which about 7.6% were seen once. Under 15% of the sample rests with the top ten. The source was PBMCs from blood, collected approximately 25 months after vaccination. Recombination connected TRBV4-1 to TRBJ1-1, with 7 bases in between that match TRBD1. This receptor was identified in a man in his fifties or sixties who received an inactivated influenza vaccine. Donor details come from another sample of the same person, matched by shared clones. The CDR3 region: CASSQLQGTEAFF. The nucleotides are TGCGCCAGCAGCCAGCTACAGGGGACTGAAGCTTTCTTT.